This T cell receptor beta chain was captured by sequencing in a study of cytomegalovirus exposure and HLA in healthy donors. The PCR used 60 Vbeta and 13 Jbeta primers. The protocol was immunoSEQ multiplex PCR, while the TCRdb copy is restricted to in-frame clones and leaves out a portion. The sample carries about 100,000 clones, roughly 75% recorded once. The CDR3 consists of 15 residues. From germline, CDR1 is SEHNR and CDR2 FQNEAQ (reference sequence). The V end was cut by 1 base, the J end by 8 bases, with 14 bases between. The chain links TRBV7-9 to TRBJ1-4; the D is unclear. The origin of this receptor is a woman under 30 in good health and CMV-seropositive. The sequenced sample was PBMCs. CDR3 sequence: CASSLGFSPQEKLFF. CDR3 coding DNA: TGTGCCAGCAGCTTAGGATTTTCCCCGCAGGAAAAACTGTTTTTT.